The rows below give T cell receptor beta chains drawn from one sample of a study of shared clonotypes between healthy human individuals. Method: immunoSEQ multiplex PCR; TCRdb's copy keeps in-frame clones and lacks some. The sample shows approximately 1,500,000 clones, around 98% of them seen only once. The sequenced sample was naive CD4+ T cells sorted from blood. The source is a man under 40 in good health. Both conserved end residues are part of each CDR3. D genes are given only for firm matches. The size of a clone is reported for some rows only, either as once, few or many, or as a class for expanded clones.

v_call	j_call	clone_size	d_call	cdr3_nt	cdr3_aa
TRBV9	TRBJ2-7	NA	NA	TGTGCCAGCAGCGTAGCTTCAGGACTGTCCTACGAGCAGTACTTC	CASSVASGLSYEQYF
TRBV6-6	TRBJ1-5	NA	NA	TGTGCCAGCAAGGGGTTGGACAATCAGCCCCAGCATTTT	CASKGLDNQPQHF
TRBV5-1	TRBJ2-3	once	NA	TGCGCCAGCAGCCCCTGGGACCGCACAGATACGCAGTATTTT	CASSPWDRTDTQYF
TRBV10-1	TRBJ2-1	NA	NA	TGCGCCAGCAGTGGGGGCCGGAATGAGCAGTTCTTC	CASSGGRNEQFF
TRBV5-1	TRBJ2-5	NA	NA	TGCGCCAGCAGCTTGACAGCCACCCCCCAAGAGACCCAGTACTTC	CASSLTATPQETQYF
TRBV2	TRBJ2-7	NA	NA	TGTGCCAGCAGTGGGGACCGGCTGGGAAACGAGCAGTACTTC	CASSGDRLGNEQYF
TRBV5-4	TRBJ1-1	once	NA	TGTGCCAGCAGCTTGAAGTGGCAGGGCAGGACTGAAGCTTTCTTT	CASSLKWQGRTEAFF
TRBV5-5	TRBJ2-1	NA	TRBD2	TGTGCCAGCAGCGTATTAGCGGGAGGCTCCTACAATGAGCAGTTCTTC	CASSVLAGGSYNEQFF
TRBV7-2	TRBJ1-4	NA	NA	TGTGCCAGCAGCACAACGGGGCAGGGAGAAGAAAAACTGTTTTTT	CASSTTGQGEEKLFF
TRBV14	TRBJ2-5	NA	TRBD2	TGTGCCAGCAGCCAATCAGTCTCCGAGACTAGCGGGATCGGGGAGACCCAGTACTTC	CASSQSVSETSGIGETQYF
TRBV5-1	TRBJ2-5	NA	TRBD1	TGCGCCAGCAACGCCAGGACAGGGGGCAGGGAGACCCAGTACTTC	CASNARTGGRETQYF
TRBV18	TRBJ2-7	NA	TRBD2	TGTGCCAGCTCACCAAAGACTAGCGGGAGGGCCTACGAGCAGTACTTC	CASSPKTSGRAYEQYF
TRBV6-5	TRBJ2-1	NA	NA	TGTGCCAGCAGTTACGAAGGCTACAATGAGCAGTTCTTC	CASSYEGYNEQFF
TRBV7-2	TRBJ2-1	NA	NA	TGTGCCAGCAGCTTAAACCGGGACAATGAGCAGTTCTTC	CASSLNRDNEQFF
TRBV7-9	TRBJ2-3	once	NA	TGTGCCAGCAGCCCAAGGGGGGACACAGATACGCAGTATTTT	CASSPRGDTDTQYF
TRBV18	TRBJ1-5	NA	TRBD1	TGTGCCAGCTCACCTTCAGGGGGCGCGGTGACCCAGCATTTT	CASSPSGGAVTQHF
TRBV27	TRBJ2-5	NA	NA	TGTGCCAGCAGTGATGGACCGAGCGGCCAAGAGACCCAGTACTTC	CASSDGPSGQETQYF
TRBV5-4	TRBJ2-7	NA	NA	TGTGCCAGCAGCTCCTCTGCGGCAAGCTCCTACGAGCAGTACTTC	CASSSSAASSYEQYF
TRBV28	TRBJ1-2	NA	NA	TGTGCCAGCAGTTCCAGGGGCGGCTACACCTTC	CASSSRGGYTF
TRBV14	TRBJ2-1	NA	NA	TGTGCCAGCAGCCAAGCGGGAGTCTACAATGAGCAGTTCTTC	CASSQAGVYNEQFF
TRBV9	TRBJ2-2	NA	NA	TGTGCCAGCAGCGTGGACCCGGCAAACACCGGGGAGCTGTTTTTT	CASSVDPANTGELFF
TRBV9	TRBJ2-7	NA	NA	TGTGCCAGCAGCGTGAGAGACAGCTCCTACGAGCAGTACTTC	CASSVRDSSYEQYF
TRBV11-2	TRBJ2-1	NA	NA	TGTGCCAGCAGCTTAGGAGAGTCCTACAATGAGCAGTTCTTC	CASSLGESYNEQFF
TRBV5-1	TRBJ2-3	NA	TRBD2	TGCGCCAGCAGCATAAGACTAGCGGGAGGAGCAGATACGCAGTATTTT	CASSIRLAGGADTQYF
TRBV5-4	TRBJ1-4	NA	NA	TGTGCCAGCAGCTTGGGGACAGAGAATGAAAAACTGTTTTTT	CASSLGTENEKLFF
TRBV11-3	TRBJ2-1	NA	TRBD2	TGTGCCAGCAGCGGAACCGGGACTAGCGGGAGCAATGAGCAGTTCTTC	CASSGTGTSGSNEQFF
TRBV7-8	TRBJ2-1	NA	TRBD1	TGTGCCAGCAGCTTTTTCCGGGGACAGGGGATGGAGCGGGTGTTCTTC	CASSFFRGQGMERVFF
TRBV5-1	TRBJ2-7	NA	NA	TGCGCCAGCAGCTTGAACAGGGCAGCGAGAGTCTACGAGCAGTACTTC	CASSLNRAARVYEQYF
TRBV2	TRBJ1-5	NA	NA	TGTGCCAGCAGCGGGGATGGCTTGATTCAGCCCCAGCATTTT	CASSGDGLIQPQHF
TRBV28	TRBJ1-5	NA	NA	TGTGCCAGCAGGCTAAGGACGGCGAATAGCAATCAGCCCCAGCATTTT	CASRLRTANSNQPQHF
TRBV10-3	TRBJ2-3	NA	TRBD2	TGTGCTATTCAAGCGGGAGGGACAGATACGCAGTATTTT	CAIQAGGTDTQYF
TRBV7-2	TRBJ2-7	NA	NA	TGTGCCAGCACCCCGGCTGTCTTTTCTTACGAGCAGTACTTC	CASTPAVFSYEQYF
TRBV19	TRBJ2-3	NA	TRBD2	TGTGCCAGTAGTTTCGGACTAGCGGGAGCAGATACGCAGTATTTT	CASSFGLAGADTQYF
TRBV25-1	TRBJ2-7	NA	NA	TGTGCCAGCAGAACCTCCTACGAGCAGTACTTC	CASRTSYEQYF
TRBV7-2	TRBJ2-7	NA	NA	TGTGCCAGCAGCAAAGTAGGGACTCCTTTCGAGCAGTACTTC	CASSKVGTPFEQYF
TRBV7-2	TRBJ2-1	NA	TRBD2	TGTGCCAGCAGCTCTCAAAGCGGGAGCAACTACAATGAGCAGTTCTTC	CASSSQSGSNYNEQFF
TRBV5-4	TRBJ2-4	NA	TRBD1	TGTGCCAGCAGCTCGGGGACAGTAGCCAAAAACATTCAGTACTTC	CASSSGTVAKNIQYF
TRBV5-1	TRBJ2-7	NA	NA	TGCGCCAGCAGCTTTACACGCTCCCTCTACGAGCAGTACTTC	CASSFTRSLYEQYF
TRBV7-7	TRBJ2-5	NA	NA	TGTGCTAGCAGCTTAGCGCTGGGAGGAGAGACCCAGTACTTC	CASSLALGGETQYF
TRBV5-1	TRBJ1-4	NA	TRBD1	TGCGCCAGCAGCCCACTCGACAGGGCGGCGAATGAAAAACTGTTTTTT	CASSPLDRAANEKLFF